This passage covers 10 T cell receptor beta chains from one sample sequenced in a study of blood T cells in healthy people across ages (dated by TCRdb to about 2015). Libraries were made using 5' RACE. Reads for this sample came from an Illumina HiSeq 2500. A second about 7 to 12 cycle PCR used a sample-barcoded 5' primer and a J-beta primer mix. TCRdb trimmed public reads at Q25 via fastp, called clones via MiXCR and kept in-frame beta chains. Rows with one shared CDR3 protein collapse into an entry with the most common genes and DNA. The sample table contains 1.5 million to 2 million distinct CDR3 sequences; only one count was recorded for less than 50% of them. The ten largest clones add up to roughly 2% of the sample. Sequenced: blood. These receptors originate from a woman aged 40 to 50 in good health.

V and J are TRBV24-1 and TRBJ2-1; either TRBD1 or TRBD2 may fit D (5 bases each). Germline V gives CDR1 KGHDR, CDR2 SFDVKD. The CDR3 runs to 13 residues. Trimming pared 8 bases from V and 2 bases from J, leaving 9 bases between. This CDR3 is CATTGATYNEQFF. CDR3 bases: TGTGCCACCACCGGGGCTACCTACAATGAGCAGTTCTTC.

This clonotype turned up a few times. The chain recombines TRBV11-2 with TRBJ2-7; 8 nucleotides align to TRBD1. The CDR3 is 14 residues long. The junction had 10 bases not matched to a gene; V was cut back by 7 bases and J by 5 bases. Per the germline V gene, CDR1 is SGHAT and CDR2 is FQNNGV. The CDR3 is CASKAQGALHEQYF. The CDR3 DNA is TGTGCCAGCAAGGCGCAGGGGGCTCTCCACGAGCAGTACTTC.

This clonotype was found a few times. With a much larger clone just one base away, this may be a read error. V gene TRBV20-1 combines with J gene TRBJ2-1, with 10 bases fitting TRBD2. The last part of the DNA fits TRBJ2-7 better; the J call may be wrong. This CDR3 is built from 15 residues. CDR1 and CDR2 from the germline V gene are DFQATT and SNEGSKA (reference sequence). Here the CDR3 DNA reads TGCAGTGCTCTTAAGCGGGAGGGCTCCTACAATGAGCAGTACTTC. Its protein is CSALKREGSYNEQYF.

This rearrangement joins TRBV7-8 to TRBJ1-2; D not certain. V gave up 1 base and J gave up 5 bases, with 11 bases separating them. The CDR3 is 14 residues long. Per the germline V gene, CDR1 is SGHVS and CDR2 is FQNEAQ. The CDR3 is CASSLGLEVYGYTF. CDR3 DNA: TGTGCCAGCAGCTTAGGGCTGGAAGTTTATGGCTACACCTTC.

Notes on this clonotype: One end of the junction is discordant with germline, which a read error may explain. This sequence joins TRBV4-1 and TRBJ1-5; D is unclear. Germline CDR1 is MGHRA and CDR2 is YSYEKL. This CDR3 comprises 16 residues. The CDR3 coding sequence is TGCGCCTGCAGCCAAGAACCGCCCGGTAGCAATCAGCCCCAGCATTTT. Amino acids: CACSQEPPGSNQPQHF.

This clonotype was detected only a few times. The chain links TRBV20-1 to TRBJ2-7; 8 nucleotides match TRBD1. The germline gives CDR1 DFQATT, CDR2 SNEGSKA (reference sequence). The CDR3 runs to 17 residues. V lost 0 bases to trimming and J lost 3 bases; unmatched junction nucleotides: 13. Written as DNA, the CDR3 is TGCAGTGCTAGAGAAGGCCCCGGCAGGGGGCCTGTCTACGAGCAGTACTTC. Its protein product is CSAREGPGRGPVYEQYF.

The CDR3 here is CASSGGTSGGPTTDTQYF. Here the CDR3 DNA reads TGTGCCAGCAGTGGGGGGACTAGCGGGGGACCAACCACAGATACGCAGTATTTT. J is TRBJ2-3 and V is TRBV6-2 or TRBV6-3; 14 nucleotides match TRBD2. The CDR3 length is 18 residues. V lost 5 bases, J lost 2 bases, and 9 bases stayed unmatched. Looked up from germline, CDR1 is MNHEY and CDR2 is SVGEGT.

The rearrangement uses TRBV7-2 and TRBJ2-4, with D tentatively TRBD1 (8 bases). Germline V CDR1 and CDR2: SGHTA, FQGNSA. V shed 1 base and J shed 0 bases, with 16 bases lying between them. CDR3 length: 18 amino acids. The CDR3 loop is CASSLVPTGGGAKNIQYF. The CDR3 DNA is TGTGCCAGCAGCTTAGTCCCCACAGGGGGGGGAGCCAAAAACATTCAGTACTTC.

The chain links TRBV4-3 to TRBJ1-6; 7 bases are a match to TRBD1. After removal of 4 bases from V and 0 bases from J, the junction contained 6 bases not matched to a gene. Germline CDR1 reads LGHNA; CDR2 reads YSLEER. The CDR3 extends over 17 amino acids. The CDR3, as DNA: TGCGCCAGCAGCCGAGGGACAGAAGGCTCCTATAATTCACCCCTCCACTTT. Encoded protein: CASSRGTEGSYNSPLHF.

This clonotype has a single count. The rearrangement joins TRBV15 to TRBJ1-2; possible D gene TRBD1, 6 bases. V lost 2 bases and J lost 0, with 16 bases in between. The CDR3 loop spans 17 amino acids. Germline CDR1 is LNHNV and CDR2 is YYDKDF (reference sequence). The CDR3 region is CATSRLDRTGSNYGYTF. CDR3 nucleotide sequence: TGTGCCACCAGCAGACTCGATAGAACAGGGTCTAACTATGGCTACACCTTC.